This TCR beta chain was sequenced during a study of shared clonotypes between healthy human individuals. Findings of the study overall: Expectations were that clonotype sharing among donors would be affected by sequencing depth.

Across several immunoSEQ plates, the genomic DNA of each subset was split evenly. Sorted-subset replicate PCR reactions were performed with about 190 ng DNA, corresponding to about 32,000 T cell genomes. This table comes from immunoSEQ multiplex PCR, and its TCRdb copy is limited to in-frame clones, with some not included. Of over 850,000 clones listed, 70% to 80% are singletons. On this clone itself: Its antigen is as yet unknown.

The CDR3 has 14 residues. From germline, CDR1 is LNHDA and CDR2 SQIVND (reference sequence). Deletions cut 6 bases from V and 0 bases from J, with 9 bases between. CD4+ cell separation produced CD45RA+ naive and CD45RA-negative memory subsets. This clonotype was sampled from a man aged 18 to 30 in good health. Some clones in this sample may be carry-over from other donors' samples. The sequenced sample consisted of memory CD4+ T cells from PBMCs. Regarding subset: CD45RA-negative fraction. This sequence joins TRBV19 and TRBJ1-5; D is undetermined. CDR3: CASRFGSSNQPQHF. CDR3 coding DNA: TGTGCCAGTAGGTTCGGTAGTAGCAATCAGCCCCAGCATTTT.